This TCR beta chain was recorded in a study of T-cell reconstitution after alpha-beta-depleted transplantation in children (dated by TCRdb to the mid-2010s). Regarding the complete study: Using TCR repertoire profiling, the study followed T-cell immune reconstitution in a quantitative way in children after TCRalphabeta/CD19-depleted allogeneic hematopoietic cell transplantation.

The study at large found these results: The apparently early recovery of alphabetaT-cell counts about two months after transplant reportedly depended on only several hundred rapidly expanded clones that came from non-depleted graft cells. Hyperexpanded clone frequencies declined over subsequent months; after one year, T-cell counts and TCRbeta diversity were mostly attributed to newly produced T cells. In some patients, the high TCRbeta diversity seen at day 60 was put down to recipient T cells and intrathymic progenitors that had survived conditioning.

Library generation was performed with PCR. Sequencing used an Illumina HiSeq 2500. TCR libraries were prepared with molecular barcoding, using unique molecular identifiers to normalize TCRbeta repertoire quantification. In TCRdb, the public reads were trimmed at Q25 with fastp and aligned with MiXCR, with productive beta chains retained. Each entry is one CDR3 protein sequence, shown with its most common DNA and genes. Across this sample there are 600,000 or so distinct CDR3 sequences, with 20% to 25% seen only once. Approximately 14% of the sample rests with the top ten. This clonotype has more than one count but fewer than ten. What antigen it recognizes has not been identified. The sample holds no much larger clone one base away, and base qualities are not on file. According to the study, the label for this sample's treatment or condition signals: allogeneic hematopoietic cell transplantation with graft depleted of TCRalphabeta T cells and CD19 B cells. Transplant recipients were children who received TCRalphabeta/CD19-depleted allogeneic hematopoietic cell grafts.

The CDR3 numbers 16 residues from cysteine through phenylalanine. The read is trimmed to its CDR3 DNA, 48 bases read in frame from base 1. Trimming takes 4 bases off V and 6 bases off J; junction bases not matched to a gene: 8. Reading the germline V gene gives CDR1 SGDLS and CDR2 YYNGEE. The sample here was PBMCs, mostly from graft donor cells, taken 360 days after TCRalphabeta/CD19-depleted stem cell transplant. The chain links TRBV9 with TRBJ1-6; 9 of the junction bases match TRBD1. The receptor's source is a boy younger than two who had a stem cell transplant for acute myeloid leukemia, so the T cells may come from the graft donor. This receptor has the CDR3 CASSPPGTGFNSPLHF. The sequenced DNA: TGTGCCAGCAGCCCACCAGGGACAGGGTTTAATTCACCCCTCCACTTT.